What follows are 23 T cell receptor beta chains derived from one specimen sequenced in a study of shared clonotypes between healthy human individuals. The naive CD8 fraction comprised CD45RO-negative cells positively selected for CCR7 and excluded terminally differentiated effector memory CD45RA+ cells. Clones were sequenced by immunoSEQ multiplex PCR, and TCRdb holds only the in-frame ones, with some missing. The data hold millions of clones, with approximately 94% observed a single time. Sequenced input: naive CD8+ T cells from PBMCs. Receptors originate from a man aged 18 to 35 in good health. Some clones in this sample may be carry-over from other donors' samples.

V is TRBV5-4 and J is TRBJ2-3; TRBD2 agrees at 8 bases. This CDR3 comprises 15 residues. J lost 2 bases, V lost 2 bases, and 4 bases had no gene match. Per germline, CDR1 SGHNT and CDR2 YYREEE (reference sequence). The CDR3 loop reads CASSLRREVTDTQYF. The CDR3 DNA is TGTGCCAGCAGCTTAAGGCGGGAGGTCACAGATACGCAGTATTTT.

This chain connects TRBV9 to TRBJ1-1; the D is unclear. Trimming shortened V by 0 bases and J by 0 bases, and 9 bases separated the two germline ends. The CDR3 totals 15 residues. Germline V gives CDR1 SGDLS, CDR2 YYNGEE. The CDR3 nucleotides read TGTGCCAGCAGCGTAGAATACGTTATGAACACTGAAGCTTTCTTT. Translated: CASSVEYVMNTEAFF.

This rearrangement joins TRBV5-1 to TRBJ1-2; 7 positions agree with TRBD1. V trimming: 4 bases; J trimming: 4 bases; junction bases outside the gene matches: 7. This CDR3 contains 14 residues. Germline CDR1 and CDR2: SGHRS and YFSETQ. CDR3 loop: CASSEGDRVYGYTF. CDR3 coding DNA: TGCGCCAGCAGCGAGGGTGACAGGGTCTATGGCTACACCTTC.

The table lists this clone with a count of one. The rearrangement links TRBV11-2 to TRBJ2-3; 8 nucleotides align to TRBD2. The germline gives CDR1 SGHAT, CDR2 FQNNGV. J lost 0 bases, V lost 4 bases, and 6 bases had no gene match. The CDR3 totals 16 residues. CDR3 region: CASSWPGGISTDTQYF. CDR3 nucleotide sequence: TGTGCCAGCAGCTGGCCGGGAGGGATAAGCACAGATACGCAGTATTTT.

CDR3 residues: CASTQGTGYYGYTF. In nucleotides, the CDR3 is TGTGCCAGCACCCAAGGGACAGGGTACTATGGCTACACCTTC. The chain couples TRBV2 to TRBJ1-2; 9 bases agree with TRBD1. The CDR3 totals 14 residues. V gave up 7 bases and J gave up 3 bases; unmatched junction bases: 6. Germline V gives CDR1 SNHLY, CDR2 FYNNEI.

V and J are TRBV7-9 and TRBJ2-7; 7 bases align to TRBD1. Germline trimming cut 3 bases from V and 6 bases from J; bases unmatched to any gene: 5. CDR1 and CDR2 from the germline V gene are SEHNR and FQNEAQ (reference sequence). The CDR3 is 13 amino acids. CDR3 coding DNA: TGTGCCAGCAGCTTCACCCCAGGGGGCGAGCAGTACTTC. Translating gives CASSFTPGGEQYF.

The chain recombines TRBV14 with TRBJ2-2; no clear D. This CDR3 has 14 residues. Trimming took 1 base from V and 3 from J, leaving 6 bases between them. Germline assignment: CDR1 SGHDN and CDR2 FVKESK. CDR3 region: CASSQAWYTGELFF. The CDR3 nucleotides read TGTGCCAGCAGCCAAGCATGGTACACCGGGGAGCTGTTTTTT.

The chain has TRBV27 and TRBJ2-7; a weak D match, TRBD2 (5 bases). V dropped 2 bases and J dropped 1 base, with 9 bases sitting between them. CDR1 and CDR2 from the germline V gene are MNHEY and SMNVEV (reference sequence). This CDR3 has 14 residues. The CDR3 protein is CASSLSLASYEQYF. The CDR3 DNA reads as TGTGCCAGCAGTTTAAGTCTAGCATCCTACGAGCAGTACTTC.

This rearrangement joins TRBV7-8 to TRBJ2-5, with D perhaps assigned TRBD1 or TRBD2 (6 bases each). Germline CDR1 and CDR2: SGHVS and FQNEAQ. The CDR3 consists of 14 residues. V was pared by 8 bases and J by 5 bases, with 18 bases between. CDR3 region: CASLGAGPWETQYF. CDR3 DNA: TGTGCCAGCCTGGGGGCGGGACCCTGGGAGACCCAGTACTTC.

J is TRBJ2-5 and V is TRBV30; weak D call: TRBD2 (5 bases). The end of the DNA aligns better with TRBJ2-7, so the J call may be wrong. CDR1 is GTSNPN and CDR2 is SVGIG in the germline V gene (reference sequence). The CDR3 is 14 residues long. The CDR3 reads CAWSSTEGPYEQYF. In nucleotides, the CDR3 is TGTGCCTGGTCTTCGACCGAGGGCCCCTACGAGCAGTACTTC.

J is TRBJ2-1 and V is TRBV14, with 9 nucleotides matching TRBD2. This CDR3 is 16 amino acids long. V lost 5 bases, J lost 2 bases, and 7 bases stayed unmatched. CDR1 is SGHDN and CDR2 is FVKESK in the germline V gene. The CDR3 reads CASSKGTSWAYNEQFF. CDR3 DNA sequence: TGTGCCAGCAGCAAGGGGACTAGCTGGGCCTACAATGAGCAGTTCTTC.

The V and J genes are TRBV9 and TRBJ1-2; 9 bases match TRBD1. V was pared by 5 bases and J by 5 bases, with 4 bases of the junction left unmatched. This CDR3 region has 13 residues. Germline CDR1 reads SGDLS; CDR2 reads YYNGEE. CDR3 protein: CASSTGGPYGYTF. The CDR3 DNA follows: TGTGCCAGCAGTACAGGGGGCCCTTATGGCTACACCTTC.

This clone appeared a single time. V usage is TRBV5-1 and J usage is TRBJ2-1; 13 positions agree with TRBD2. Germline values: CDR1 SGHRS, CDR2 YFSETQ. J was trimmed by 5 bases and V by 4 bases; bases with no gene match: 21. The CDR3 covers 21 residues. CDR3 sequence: CASSGTTGTSGIVFRDNEQFF. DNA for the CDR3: TGCGCCAGCAGCGGGACGACCGGGACTAGCGGGATAGTATTTAGGGACAATGAGCAGTTCTTC.

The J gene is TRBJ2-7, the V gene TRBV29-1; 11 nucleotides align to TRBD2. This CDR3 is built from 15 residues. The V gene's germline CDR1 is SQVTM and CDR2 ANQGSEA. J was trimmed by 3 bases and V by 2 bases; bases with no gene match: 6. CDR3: CSVESGLAGYYEQYF. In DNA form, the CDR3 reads TGCAGCGTTGAATCTGGACTAGCGGGTTACTACGAGCAGTACTTC.

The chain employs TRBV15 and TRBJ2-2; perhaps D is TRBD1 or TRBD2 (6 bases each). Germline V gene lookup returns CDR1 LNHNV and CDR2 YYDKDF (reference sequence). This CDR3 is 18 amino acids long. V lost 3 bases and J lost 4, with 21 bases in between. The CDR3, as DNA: TGTGCCACCAGCAGGGGGGGCCCCTTTACCGAAAGCACCGGGGAGCTGTTTTTT. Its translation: CATSRGGPFTESTGELFF. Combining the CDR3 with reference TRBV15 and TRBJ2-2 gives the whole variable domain DAMVIQNPRYQVTQFGKPVTLSCSQTLNHNVMYWYQQKSSQAPKLLFHYYDKDFNNEADTPDNFQSRRPNTSFCFLDIRSPGLGDTAMYLCATSRGGPFTESTGELFFGEGSRLTVL.

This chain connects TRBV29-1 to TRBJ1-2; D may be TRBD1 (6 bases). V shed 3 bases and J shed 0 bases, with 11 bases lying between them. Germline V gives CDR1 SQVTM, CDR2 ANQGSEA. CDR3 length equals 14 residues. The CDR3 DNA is TGCAGCGTTGAGAAGGGGGGCTCTAACTATGGCTACACCTTC. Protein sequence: CSVEKGGSNYGYTF.

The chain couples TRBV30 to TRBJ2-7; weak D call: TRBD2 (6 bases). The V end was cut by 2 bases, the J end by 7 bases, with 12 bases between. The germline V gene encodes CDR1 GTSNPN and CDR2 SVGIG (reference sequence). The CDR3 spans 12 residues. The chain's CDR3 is CAWSILRGEQYF. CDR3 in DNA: TGTGCCTGGAGTATATTACGGGGGGAGCAGTACTTC.

The CDR3 spells CASSLDAESYEQYF. The CDR3 region has the DNA TGTGCCAGCAGCTTAGACGCAGAAAGCTACGAGCAGTACTTC. The chain couples TRBV7-6 to TRBJ2-7; D gene unclear. V was clipped by 1 base and J by 3 bases, with 10 bases between them. There are 14 residues in the CDR3. Per germline, CDR1 SGHVS and CDR2 FNYEAQ.

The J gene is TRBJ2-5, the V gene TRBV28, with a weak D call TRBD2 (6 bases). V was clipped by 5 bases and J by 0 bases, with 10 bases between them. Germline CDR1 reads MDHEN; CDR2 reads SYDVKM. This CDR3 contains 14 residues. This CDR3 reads CASSHGGYQETQYF. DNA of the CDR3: TGTGCCAGCAGTCATGGGGGGTACCAAGAGACCCAGTACTTC.

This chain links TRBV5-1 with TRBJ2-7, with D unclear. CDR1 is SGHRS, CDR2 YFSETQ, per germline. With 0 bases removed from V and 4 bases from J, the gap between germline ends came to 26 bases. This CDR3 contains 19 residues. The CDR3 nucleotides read TGCGCCAGCAGCTTGGTCCTTTACTCTGCCGGCCGTTCGTCATACGAGCAGTACTTC. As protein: CASSLVLYSAGRSSYEQYF.

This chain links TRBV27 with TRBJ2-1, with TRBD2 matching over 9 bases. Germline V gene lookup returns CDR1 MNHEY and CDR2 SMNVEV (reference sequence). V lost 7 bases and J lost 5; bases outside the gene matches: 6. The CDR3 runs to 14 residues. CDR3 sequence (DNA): TGTGCCAGCACCATACTAGCGGGTCACAATGAGCAGTTCTTC. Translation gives CASTILAGHNEQFF.

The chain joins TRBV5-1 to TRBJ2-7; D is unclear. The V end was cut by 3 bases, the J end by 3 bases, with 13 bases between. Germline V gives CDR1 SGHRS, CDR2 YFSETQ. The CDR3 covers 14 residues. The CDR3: CASSSLPQDYEQYF. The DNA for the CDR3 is TGCGCCAGCAGCTCGCTGCCTCAGGACTACGAGCAGTACTTC.

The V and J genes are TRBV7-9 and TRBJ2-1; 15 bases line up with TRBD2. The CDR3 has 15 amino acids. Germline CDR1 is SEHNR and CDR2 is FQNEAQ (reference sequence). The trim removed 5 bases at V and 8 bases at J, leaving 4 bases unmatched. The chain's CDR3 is CASSPGLAGGDEQFF. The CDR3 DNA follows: TGTGCCAGCAGCCCGGGACTAGCGGGAGGTGATGAGCAGTTCTTC. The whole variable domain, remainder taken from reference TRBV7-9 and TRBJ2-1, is DTGVSQNPRHKITKRGQNVTFRCDPISEHNRLYWYRQTLGQGPEFLTYFQNEAQLEKSRLLSDRFSAERPKGSFSTLEIQRTEQGDSAMYLCASSPGLAGGDEQFFGPGTRLTVL.